This T cell receptor beta chain was captured by sequencing in a study of long-term antiretroviral therapy in people with HIV. Note on this clone: Its target is unknown.

Version v3.0 of the immunoSEQ assay was performed at survey level. The assay was immunoSEQ multiplex PCR, and TCRdb's table has in-frame clones only and misses some. The sample contains 30,000 to 45,000 clones, approximately 80% of which appear only once. Points from the study as a whole: Gathering of blood took place between about 2004 and 2017, possibly under older ART regimens.

HIV-positive participants all received treatment in the United States. There are 13 residues in the CDR3. Germline CDR1 is MDHEN and CDR2 is SYDVKM. Trimming at V came to 6 bases and at J to 4 bases, leaving 5 bases not matched to a gene. The source material was unsorted PBMCs, sampled 3.4 years after starting antiretroviral therapy. The rearrangement joins TRBV28 to TRBJ1-1; 7 bases match TRBD1. The clonotype was recovered from a man aged 25 to 40 with HIV. CDR3 sequence (DNA): TGTGCCAGCAGGTCGACAGGGTTCACTGAAGCTTTCTTT. It specifies CASRSTGFTEAFF.